This T cell receptor (beta chain) was sequenced in a study of beta chain features in type 1 diabetes. Study-level findings and limits: All four CD4+ subsets from Type 1 diabetes patients carried moderately but significantly shorter TCRB CDR3s.

Expressed TCRB transcripts got sequenced, as all isolated RNA was reverse transcribed. Method: immunoSEQ multiplex PCR; TCRdb's copy keeps in-frame clones and lacks some. This sample has approximately 57,000 clones, with roughly 50% found just once. The V and J ends lost 0 bases and 1 base respectively, with 10 bases between them. The V gene's germline CDR1 is SGHRS and CDR2 YFSETQ. CDR3 length equals 15 residues. To note about this clone: The antigen is unknown.

The chain uses TRBV5-1 and TRBJ1-2; D is unclear. Sequenced input: Tregs from blood. The source is a woman between 40 and 50 years old with type 1 diabetes. The CDR3 is CASSLGSVFNYGYTF. Here the CDR3 DNA reads TGCGCCAGCAGCTTGGGTTCAGTTTTTAACTATGGCTACACCTTC.